This TCR beta chain was sequenced for a study of blood T cell repertoires in COVID-19. Study background: COVID-19 samples from acute and convalescent phases originated in the United States, Italy and Spain. T cells, B-cell-depleted T cells, or PBMCs provided the cDNA or gDNA that served as material.

V lost 6 bases, J lost 5 bases, and 6 bases stayed unmatched. The germline V gene encodes CDR1 LNHNV and CDR2 YYDKDF (reference sequence). This CDR3 spans 14 amino acids. Per the original methods: Reference gene primer amplification yielded estimated nucleated cell counts. Assay: immunoSEQ multiplex PCR; the TCRdb copy retains only in-frame clones and omits some. Clone size and V and J calls were adopted from that table, with D and trimming inferred from the DNA. In the table there are more than 95,000 clones, around 70% of which are singletons. This clonotype was obtained from a man between 60 and 75 years old with acute or convalescent COVID-19. Sequenced material: peripheral blood. The rearrangement joins TRBV15 to TRBJ1-1, with 10 nucleotides matching TRBD1. CDR3 protein: CATRNGQGGTEAFF. The CDR3 DNA follows: TGTGCCACCAGAAATGGACAGGGGGGGACTGAAGCTTTCTTT.